This T cell receptor (beta chain) was sequenced during a study of blood T cell repertoires in COVID-19. Data came from immunoSEQ multiplex PCR; TCRdb stores just in-frame clones and leaves some out. The repertoire consists of over 55,000 clones, with roughly 87% occurring once and the leading ten covering more than 20%. The CDR3 extends over 11 amino acids. Germline V gives CDR1 SGHTA, CDR2 FQGNSA. Between the trimmed V and J ends, which lost 2 bases and 4 bases, there was a span of 3 bases. The sequenced sample consisted of peripheral blood. This TCR came from a woman aged 80 or over with COVID-19, enrolled during active disease. The chain has TRBV7-2 and TRBJ2-7; D unresolved. The CDR3 coding sequence is TGTGCCAGCAGCTTACTGTACGAGCAGTACTTC. Translated: CASSLLYEQYF.